These 24 T cell receptor beta chains originate from one sample sequenced in a study of cytomegalovirus exposure and HLA in healthy donors. 60 Vbeta and 13 Jbeta primers were used in PCR. Sequencing was performed with immunoSEQ multiplex PCR; in TCRdb, only in-frame clones are kept and a portion is missing. The repertoire has about 40,000 clones, 60% to 75% of them found once; the top ten carry around 4%. Sequencing was done on a sample of PBMCs. Receptor source: a man between 35 and 55 years old in good health and CMV-seronegative.

The chain uses TRBV5-1 and TRBJ1-6; possibly TRBD1 for D (5 bases). Trimming took off 4 bases at V and 7 bases at J, with 12 bases between the two ends. The CDR3 spans 14 residues. Germline CDR1 is SGHRS and CDR2 is YFSETQ. CDR3 residues: CASSPRRVNSPLHF. For the CDR3, the DNA is TGCGCCAGCAGCCCCCGCAGGGTCAATTCACCCCTCCACTTT.

This clone was counted between two and nine times. The V call is TRBV4-3, the J call TRBJ2-1, with TRBD1 as a possible D gene (5 bases). The length of the CDR3 is 15 residues. The germline V gene has CDR1 LGHNA and CDR2 YSLEER. V was trimmed by 7 bases and J by 0 bases, leaving 13 bases between them. In DNA, the CDR3 is TGCGCCAGCACTCCGACAGCTTTCTCCTACAATGAGCAGTTCTTC. This translates into CASTPTAFSYNEQFF.

The gene calls are TRBV6-5 and TRBJ2-5; a possible D gene is TRBD1 (5 bases). Judging by the DNA end, TRBJ2-7 fits better; the J call may be wrong. This CDR3 is built from 14 residues. The V gene's germline CDR1 is MNHEY and CDR2 SVGAGI. CDR3 loop: CASSRHAGPGEQYF. CDR3 nucleotides: TGTGCCAGCAGCCGACACGCAGGGCCGGGCGAGCAGTACTTC.

The V call is TRBV6-5, the J call TRBJ1-5, with 10 bases matching TRBD1. The V gene end was trimmed by 5 bases and the J gene end by 5 bases; junction bases not matched to a gene: 6. This CDR3 is 15 amino acids long. From germline, CDR1 is MNHEY and CDR2 SVGAGI. CDR3 loop: CASSPDRGRDQPQHF. The CDR3 nucleotides read TGTGCCAGCAGTCCGGACAGGGGGAGGGATCAGCCCCAGCATTTT.

The chain couples TRBV7-6 to TRBJ2-5; 7 nucleotides agree with TRBD1. The V gene's germline CDR1 is SGHVS and CDR2 FNYEAQ. The V and J ends lost 0 bases and 2 bases, in that order; junction bases with no gene match: 0. There are 14 residues in the CDR3. The CDR3 nucleotides are TGTGCCAGCAGCTTAGCGGGACAGCAAGAGACCCAGTACTTC. This encodes CASSLAGQQETQYF.

This clone was recorded only once. The chain employs TRBV30 and TRBJ1-2; TRBD1 matches at 7 bases. Unmatched junction bases numbered 4, after V lost 5 bases and J lost 4 bases. In germline, CDR1 is GTSNPN, CDR2 SVGIG (reference sequence). The CDR3 loop spans 12 amino acids. The CDR3 sequence: CAWDRAFYGYTF. For the CDR3, the DNA is TGTGCCTGGGACAGGGCCTTCTATGGCTACACCTTC.

The V call is TRBV6-1, the J call TRBJ2-7; a possible D gene is TRBD1 (5 bases). Trimming shortened V by 8 bases and J by 1 base, and 12 bases separated the two germline ends. Germline values: CDR1 MNHNS, CDR2 SASEGT. CDR3 length: 13 residues. The CDR3 nucleotides are TGTGCCAGCGAGGCAGGGCCTTCCTACGAGCAGTACTTC. It yields the protein CASEAGPSYEQYF.

This rearrangement joins TRBV10-1 to TRBJ1-2; no firm D call. V lost 4 bases to trimming and J lost 9 bases, with 15 bases between them. Germline CDR1 WNHNN, CDR2 SYGVQD (reference sequence). This CDR3 is built from 13 residues. The CDR3 DNA reads TGCGCCAGCAGTGCTCCGAGGGAGCGTAGCTACACCTTC. Its protein is CASSAPRERSYTF.

V gene TRBV13 combines with J gene TRBJ1-2, with 7 bases identical to TRBD1. CDR3 length equals 15 residues. V lost 0 bases, J lost 7 bases, and 8 bases stayed unmatched. CDR1 and CDR2 from the germline V gene are PRHDT and FYEKMQ (reference sequence). CDR3 sequence: CASSLGSDRNRGYTF. In DNA form, the CDR3 reads TGTGCCAGCAGCTTAGGCTCGGACAGGAATCGTGGCTACACCTTC.

The chain couples TRBV6-5 to TRBJ1-1; D is uncertain. This CDR3 spans 14 amino acids. V gave up 0 bases and J gave up 0 bases, with 5 bases separating them. From germline, CDR1 is MNHEY and CDR2 SVGAGI. The CDR3 region is CASSYSRMNTEAFF. The CDR3 nucleotides read TGTGCCAGCAGTTACTCGAGGATGAACACTGAAGCTTTCTTT.

A single count supports this clone. V is TRBV5-4 and J is TRBJ2-5; TRBD1 aligns across 8 bases. This CDR3 has 15 residues. In germline, CDR1 is SGHNT, CDR2 YYREEE (reference sequence). Trimming took 4 bases from V and 5 from J; bases not matched to a gene: 10. The CDR3 bases are TGTGCCAGCAGCCCGTCAGGGGGCCGGGGGGAGACCCAGTACTTC. It yields the protein CASSPSGGRGETQYF. Full variable domain (remainder filled in from reference TRBV5-4 and TRBJ2-5): ETGVTQSPTHLIKTRGQQVTLRCSSQSGHNTVSWYQQALGQGPQFIFQYYREEENGRGNFPPRFSGLQFPNYSSELNVNALELDDSALYLCASSPSGGRGETQYFGPGTRLLVL.

The V call is TRBV5-1, the J call TRBJ1-2, with D unresolved. The CDR3 extends over 15 amino acids. V was clipped by 4 bases and J by 8 bases, with 21 bases between them. Germline CDR1 is SGHRS and CDR2 is YFSETQ. CDR3 protein: CASSTRPVQPLGYTF. The CDR3 DNA reads TGCGCCAGCAGCACCAGGCCCGTCCAACCCCTGGGCTACACCTTC.

V is TRBV4-1 and J is TRBJ2-3; D possibly corresponds to TRBD2 (6 bases). Germline-derived CDR1 and CDR2 are MGHRA and YSYEKL. This CDR3 has 15 amino acids. V dropped 1 base and J dropped 4 bases, with 12 bases sitting between them. The CDR3 region is CASSQVGSGADTQYF. The CDR3 region has the DNA TGCGCCAGCAGCCAAGTTGGGTCGGGGGCAGATACGCAGTATTTT.

This clone occurred a few times. The chain links TRBV5-6 to TRBJ1-6, with D possibly being TRBD1 (5 bases). In germline, CDR1 is SGHDT, CDR2 YYEEEE. This CDR3 is built from 15 residues. Trimming pared 0 bases from V and 7 bases from J, leaving 11 bases between. The CDR3 reads CASSLAGGGNSPLHF. CDR3 nucleotide sequence: TGTGCCAGCAGCTTGGCTGGCGGGGGAAATTCACCCCTCCACTTT.

The rearrangement uses TRBV7-2 and TRBJ1-2, with a tentative D call TRBD1 (6 bases). V was clipped by 3 bases and J by 2 bases, with 10 bases between them. CDR1 and CDR2 from the germline V gene are SGHTA and FQGNSA. The CDR3 consists of 14 residues. CDR3 sequence (DNA): TGTGCCAGCAGCTTGATCACAGGGAACTATGGCTACACCTTC. This codes for CASSLITGNYGYTF.

This chain links TRBV25-1 with TRBJ2-5; TRBD2 is a possible D gene (5 bases). This CDR3 has 15 residues. CDR1 and CDR2 (germline): MGHDK, SYGVNS. Deletions cut 3 bases from V and 3 bases from J, with 14 bases between. The DNA of the CDR3 is TGTGCCAGCAGTGATGAGGAACCGGGGAAAGAGACCCAGTACTTC. This translates into CASSDEEPGKETQYF.

The V and J genes are TRBV7-6 and TRBJ1-6; D may be TRBD1 (6 bases). Trimming left V 2 bases short and J 8 bases short, with 10 bases between. This CDR3 is 14 amino acids long. The germline CDR1 and CDR2 sequences are SGHVS and FNYEAQ. CDR3 DNA: TGTGCCAGCAGCTTAAAGCCAGGGGATTCACCCCTCCACTTT. Translated: CASSLKPGDSPLHF.

This chain uses TRBV7-9 with TRBJ2-7; 12 bases align to TRBD1. Germline V gene data show CDR1 as SEHNR and CDR2 as FQNEAQ (reference sequence). Unmatched junction bases numbered 5, after V lost 2 bases and J lost 6 bases. This CDR3 region has 15 residues. For the CDR3, the DNA is TGTGCCAGCAGCTTATGGGACAGGGGGCAACTCGAGCAGTACTTC. This codes for CASSLWDRGQLEQYF.

The V call is TRBV7-2, the J call TRBJ2-1; TRBD1 matches 8 bases. V shed 0 bases, J shed 7 bases, and the junction held 8 bases outside the gene matches. Germline values: CDR1 SGHTA, CDR2 FQGNSA. CDR3 length equals 16 residues. The CDR3 DNA is TGTGCCAGCAGCTTAGCGGCCAGGGGGCGTATAAATGAGCAGTTCTTC. This codes for CASSLAARGRINEQFF.

This sequence joins TRBV5-1 and TRBJ2-5; D call uncertain. The CDR3 is 12 amino acids. CDR1 SGHRS and CDR2 YFSETQ come from the germline V gene. Trimming cost V 3 bases and J 1 base, with 4 bases left between them. The CDR3 reads CASSSSQETQYF. For the CDR3, the DNA is TGCGCCAGCAGCTCGTCCCAAGAGACCCAGTACTTC.

The rearrangement links TRBV4-1 to TRBJ1-5; a weak D match, TRBD1 (6 bases). CDR1 is MGHRA and CDR2 is YSYEKL in the germline V gene. Deletions cut 4 bases from V and 2 bases from J, with 12 bases between. The CDR3 runs to 15 residues. DNA of the CDR3: TGCGCCAGCAGCCGAAACAGGGAGCGCAATCAGCCCCAGCATTTT. As protein: CASSRNRERNQPQHF.

The CDR3 nucleotides are TGTGCCAGCTTAGACAGCTCTGGAAACACCATATATTTT. It encodes CASLDSSGNTIYF. The V gene is TRBV6-5, the J gene TRBJ1-3, with a tentative D call TRBD1 (5 bases). Germline V gene lookup returns CDR1 MNHEY and CDR2 SVGAGI. Trimming left V 8 bases short and J 0 bases short, with 8 bases between. There are 13 residues in the CDR3.

The rearrangement joins TRBV18 to TRBJ2-5; D is possibly TRBD2 (5 bases). Germline assignment: CDR1 KGHSH and CDR2 LQKENI. The CDR3 extends over 13 amino acids. V was cut by 3 bases and J by 3 bases, with 8 bases left in between. CDR3 nucleotides: TGTGCCAGCTCACCGGCCGGGGAAGAGACCCAGTACTTC. Amino acid sequence: CASSPAGEETQYF.

The chain employs TRBV5-1 and TRBJ1-5; 7 positions agree with TRBD1. In germline, CDR1 is SGHRS, CDR2 YFSETQ. This CDR3 is built from 13 residues. The J segment lost 9 bases and the V segment lost 4 bases, leaving 7 bases of the junction unmatched. CDR3 residues: CASSMTGSWPQHF. DNA of the CDR3: TGCGCCAGCAGCATGACAGGGTCATGGCCCCAGCATTTT.